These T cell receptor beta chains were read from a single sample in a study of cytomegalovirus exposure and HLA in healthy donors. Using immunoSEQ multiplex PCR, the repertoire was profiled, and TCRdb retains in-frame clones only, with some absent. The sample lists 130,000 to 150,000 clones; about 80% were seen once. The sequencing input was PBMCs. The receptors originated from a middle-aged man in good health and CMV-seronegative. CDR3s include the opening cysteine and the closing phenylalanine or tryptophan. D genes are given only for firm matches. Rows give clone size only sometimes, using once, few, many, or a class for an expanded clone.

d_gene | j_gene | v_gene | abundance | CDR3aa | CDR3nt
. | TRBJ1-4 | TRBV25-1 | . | CASSDPDRANEKLFF | TGTGCCAGCAGTGACCCGGACAGAGCTAATGAAAAACTGTTTTTT
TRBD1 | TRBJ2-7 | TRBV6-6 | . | CASTGTGRNYEQYF | TGTGCCAGCACGGGGACAGGACGAAACTACGAGCAGTACTTC
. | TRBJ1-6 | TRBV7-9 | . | CASNAGNYNSPLHF | TGTGCCAGTAACGCGGGGAATTATAATTCACCCCTCCACTTT
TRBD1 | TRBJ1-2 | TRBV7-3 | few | CASSTGQGDGYTF | TGTGCCAGCAGCACGGGACAGGGTGATGGCTACACCTTC
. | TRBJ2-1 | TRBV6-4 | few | CASSDLDNEQFF | TGTGCCAGCAGTGACCTAGACAATGAGCAGTTCTTC
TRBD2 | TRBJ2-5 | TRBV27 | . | CASSTGGTYQETQYF | TGTGCCAGCAGTACGGGGGGGACGTACCAAGAGACCCAGTACTTC
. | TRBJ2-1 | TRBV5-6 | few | CASSLNQGSYNEQFF | TGTGCCAGCAGCTTAAATCAGGGCTCCTACAATGAGCAGTTCTTC
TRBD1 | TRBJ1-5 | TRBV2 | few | CASSEMGQGWNQPQHF | TGTGCCAGCAGTGAAATGGGACAGGGGTGGAATCAGCCCCAGCATTTT
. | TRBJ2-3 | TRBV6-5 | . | CASSYSSIDTQYF | TGTGCCAGCAGTTACTCGAGTATAGATACGCAGTATTTT
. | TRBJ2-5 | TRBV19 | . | CASSITGVQETQYF | TGTGCCAGTAGTATTACGGGGGTGCAAGAGACCCAGTACTTC
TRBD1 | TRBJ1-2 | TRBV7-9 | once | CASSTNRGSGYTF | TGTGCCAGCAGCACCAACAGGGGGTCGGGCTACACCTTC
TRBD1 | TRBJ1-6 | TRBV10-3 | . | CAIRDRKEKSPLHF | TGTGCCATCAGGGACAGGAAGGAGAAATCACCCCTCCACTTT
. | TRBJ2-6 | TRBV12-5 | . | CASDISGANVLTF | TGTGCTAGTGACATCTCTGGGGCCAACGTCCTGACTTTC
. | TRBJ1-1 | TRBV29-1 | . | CSVADTEAFF | TGCAGCGTTGCCGACACTGAAGCTTTCTTT
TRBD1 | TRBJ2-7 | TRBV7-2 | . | CASSIKGQGAGEQYF | TGTGCCAGCAGCATAAAAGGACAGGGGGCGGGGGAGCAGTACTTC
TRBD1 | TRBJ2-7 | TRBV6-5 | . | CASGTGSYEQYF | TGTGCCAGCGGGACAGGATCCTACGAGCAGTACTTC
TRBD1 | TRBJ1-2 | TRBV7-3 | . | CASSLGQNYGYTF | TGTGCCAGCAGCTTGGGACAGAACTATGGCTACACCTTC
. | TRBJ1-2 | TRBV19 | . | CASNPASQGNYGYTF | TGTGCCAGTAACCCCGCGTCTCAGGGGAACTATGGCTACACCTTC
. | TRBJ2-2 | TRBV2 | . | CASSPRIHPNTGELFF | TGTGCCAGCAGCCCTAGGATACACCCAAATACCGGGGAGCTGTTTTTT
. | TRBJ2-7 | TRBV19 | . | CASSIDRTTYEQYF | TGTGCCAGTAGTATAGATCGCACTACCTACGAGCAGTACTTC
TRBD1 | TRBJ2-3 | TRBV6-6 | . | CASSWDSRTDTQYF | TGTGCCAGCAGTTGGGACAGCCGCACAGATACGCAGTATTTT
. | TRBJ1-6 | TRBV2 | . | CASRQGQNSPLHF | TGTGCCAGCAGACAGGGCCAGAATTCACCCCTCCACTTT
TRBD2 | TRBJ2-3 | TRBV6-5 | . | CASSANGGAEDTQYF | TGTGCCAGCAGTGCGAACGGGGGGGCCGAGGATACGCAGTATTTT
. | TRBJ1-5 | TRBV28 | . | CASSLVQGGQPQHF | TGTGCCAGCAGTTTGGTACAGGGTGGACAGCCCCAGCATTTT
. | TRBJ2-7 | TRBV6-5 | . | CASSYRDTYEQYF | TGTGCCAGCAGTTACCGGGACACCTACGAGCAGTACTTC
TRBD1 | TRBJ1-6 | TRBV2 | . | CASTRGTGVSPLHF | TGTGCCAGCACGCGGGGGACAGGGGTTTCACCCCTCCACTTT
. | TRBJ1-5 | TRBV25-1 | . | CASSKPSLGRSNQPQHF | TGTGCCAGCAGTAAACCGTCGTTGGGCAGGAGCAATCAGCCCCAGCATTTT
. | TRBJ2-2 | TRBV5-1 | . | CASSLGGANTGELFF | TGCGCCAGCAGCTTGGGGGGCGCGAACACCGGGGAGCTGTTTTTT
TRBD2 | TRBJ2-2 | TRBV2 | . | CASSLWGLTFSGELFF | TGTGCCAGCTCCTTGTGGGGACTAACGTTTTCCGGGGAGCTGTTTTTT
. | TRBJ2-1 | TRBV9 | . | CASSVVLDHEQFF | TGTGCCAGCAGCGTAGTTCTAGACCATGAGCAGTTCTTC
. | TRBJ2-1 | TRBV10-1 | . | CASSESLGGREQFF | TGCGCCAGCAGTGAGTCGTTGGGGGGGCGTGAGCAGTTCTTC
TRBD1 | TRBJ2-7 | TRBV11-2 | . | CASSVGQGLPQYF | TGTGCCAGCAGCGTAGGACAGGGCCTTCCGCAGTACTTC
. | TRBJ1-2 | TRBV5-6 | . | CASSRLGVLPTNYGYTF | TGTGCCAGCAGCCGTCTGGGAGTGCTACCTACTAACTATGGTTACACCTTC
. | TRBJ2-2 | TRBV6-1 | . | CASSGQGSTGELFF | TGTGCCAGCAGTGGGCAGGGGTCGACCGGGGAGCTGTTTTTT
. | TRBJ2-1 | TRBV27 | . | CASTGLGVLESNEQFF | TGTGCCAGCACGGGACTGGGAGTACTAGAGAGTAATGAGCAGTTCTTC
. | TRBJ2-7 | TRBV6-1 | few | CASSENPRSDYEQYF | TGTGCCAGCAGTGAAAACCCTAGGTCAGACTACGAGCAGTACTTC
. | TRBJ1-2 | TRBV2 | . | CASRVQGRGYGYTF | TGTGCCAGCAGAGTCCAGGGGCGAGGGTATGGCTACACCTTC
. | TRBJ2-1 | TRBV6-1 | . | CASSEGPLRGNEQFF | TGTGCCAGCAGTGAAGGACCCCTTAGGGGCAATGAGCAGTTCTTC
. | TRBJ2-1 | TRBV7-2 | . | CASSLLPSEQFF | TGTGCCAGCAGCTTACTCCCCAGTGAGCAGTTCTTC
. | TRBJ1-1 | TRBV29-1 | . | CSVEGRAGNTEAFF | TGCAGCGTTGAAGGTCGGGCGGGGAACACTGAAGCTTTCTTT
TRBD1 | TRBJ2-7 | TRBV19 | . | CASSIDRGTYEQYF | TGTGCCAGTAGTATAGACAGGGGGACCTACGAGCAGTACTTC
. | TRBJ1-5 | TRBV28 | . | CASRSDRGPSRAQHF | TGTGCCAGCAGGTCCGACAGAGGCCCGAGTCGGGCCCAGCATTTT
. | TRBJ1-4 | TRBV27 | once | CASSFRGFEKLFF | TGTGCCAGCAGTTTCCGAGGGTTCGAAAAACTGTTTTTT
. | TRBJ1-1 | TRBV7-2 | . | CASSLGMVGVDTEAFF | TGTGCCAGCAGCTTAGGCATGGTAGGGGTGGACACTGAAGCTTTCTTT
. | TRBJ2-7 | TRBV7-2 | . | CASRLTGYEQYF | TGTGCCAGCAGACTCACAGGATACGAGCAGTACTTC
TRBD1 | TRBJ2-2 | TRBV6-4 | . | CASRQGAYAGELFF | TGTGCCAGCCGACAGGGGGCTTACGCCGGGGAGCTGTTTTTT
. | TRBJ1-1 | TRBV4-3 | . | CASSQEDRITEAFF | TGCGCCAGCAGCCAAGAGGACAGAATCACTGAAGCTTTCTTT
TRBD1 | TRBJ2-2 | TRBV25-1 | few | CASRPGTETRTGELFF | TGTGCCAGCAGGCCCGGGACAGAGACCCGCACCGGGGAGCTGTTTTTT
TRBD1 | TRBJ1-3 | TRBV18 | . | CASSPPGTGVGSGNTIYF | TGTGCCAGCTCACCTCCCGGGACAGGGGTTGGGAGCGGAAACACCATATATTTT
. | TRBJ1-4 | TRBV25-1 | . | CASSEAGSGEKLFF | TGTGCCAGCAGTGAGGCAGGGTCAGGGGAAAAACTGTTTTTT
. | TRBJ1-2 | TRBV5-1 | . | CASSLILGGWDYGYTF | TGCGCCAGCAGCTTAATATTGGGAGGTTGGGACTATGGCTACACCTTC
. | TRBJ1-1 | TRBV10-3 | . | CAISESNREEWNTEAFF | TGTGCCATCAGTGAGTCGAATAGGGAGGAATGGAACACTGAAGCTTTCTTT
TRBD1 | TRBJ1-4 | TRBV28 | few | CASSTRQGLREKLFF | TGTGCCAGCAGTACCAGACAGGGACTCAGAGAAAAACTGTTTTTT
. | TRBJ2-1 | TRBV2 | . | CASSGAVPYNEQFF | TGTGCCAGCAGCGGAGCGGTGCCCTACAATGAGCAGTTCTTC
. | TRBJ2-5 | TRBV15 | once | CATSHVASGETQYF | TGTGCCACCAGCCACGTCGCCTCGGGAGAGACCCAGTACTTC
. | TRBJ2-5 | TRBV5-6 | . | CASGLIWGLQETQYF | TGTGCCAGCGGACTCATATGGGGTCTTCAAGAGACCCAGTACTTC